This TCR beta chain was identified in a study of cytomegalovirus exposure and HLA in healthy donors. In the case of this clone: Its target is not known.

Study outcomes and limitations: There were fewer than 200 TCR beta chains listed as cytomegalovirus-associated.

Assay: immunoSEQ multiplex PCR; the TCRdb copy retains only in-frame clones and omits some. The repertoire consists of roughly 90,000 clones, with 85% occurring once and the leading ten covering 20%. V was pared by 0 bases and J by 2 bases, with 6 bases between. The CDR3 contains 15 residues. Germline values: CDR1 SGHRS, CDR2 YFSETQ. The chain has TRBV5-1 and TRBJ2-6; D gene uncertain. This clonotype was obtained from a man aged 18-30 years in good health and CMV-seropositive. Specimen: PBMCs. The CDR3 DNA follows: TGCGCCAGCAGCTTGGATTTCGCTGGGGCCAACGTCCTGACTTTC. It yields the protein CASSLDFAGANVLTF.